This entry lists 10 T cell receptor beta chains sequenced from one sample in a study of PD-L1 blockade in urothelial cancer. The time point was: peripheral blood 6 weeks after treatment start. Sequencing was performed with immunoSEQ multiplex PCR; in TCRdb, only in-frame clones are kept and a portion is missing. The sample lists about 50,000 clones; over 75% were seen once. The material was PBMCs, obtained around atezolizumab (anti-PD-L1) treatment. Receptor source: a man aged 45-65 years with urothelial cancer.

The rearrangement joins TRBV14 to TRBJ1-2; D possibly corresponds to TRBD1 (5 bases). The germline CDR1 and CDR2 sequences are SGHDN and FVKESK. V dropped 8 bases and J dropped 8 bases, with 18 bases sitting between them. The CDR3 sequence is 13 residues long. The CDR3 sequence: CASAGRGGAGYTF. CDR3 coding DNA: TGTGCCAGCGCTGGAAGAGGAGGGGCCGGCTACACCTTC.

The rearrangement uses TRBV5-1 and TRBJ1-5; D gene unclear. CDR1 SGHRS and CDR2 YFSETQ come from the germline V gene. CDR3 length: 14 amino acids. Trimming shortened V by 0 bases and J by 0 bases, and 4 bases separated the two germline ends. CDR3 loop: CASSLGYSNQPQHF. CDR3 in DNA: TGCGCCAGCAGCTTGGGTTATAGCAATCAGCCCCAGCATTTT. The full variable domain, rest sourced from reference TRBV5-1 and TRBJ1-5, is KAGVTQTPRYLIKTRGQQVTLSCSPISGHRSVSWYQQTPGQGLQFLFEYFSETQRNKGNFPGRFSGRQFSNSRSEMNVSTLELGDSALYLCASSLGYSNQPQHFGDGTRLSIL.

The table lists this clone with a count of one. The rearrangement joins TRBV27 to TRBJ2-2; D possibly corresponds to TRBD2 (5 bases). The CDR3 is 13 amino acids. Germline V gives CDR1 MNHEY, CDR2 SMNVEV (reference sequence). V was pared by 5 bases and J by 8 bases, with 12 bases between. CDR3 region: CASSLVRAGELFF. The CDR3 DNA reads TGTGCCAGCAGTCTAGTGAGGGCTGGGGAGCTGTTTTTT.

The gene calls are TRBV6-1 and TRBJ1-4; D not resolved. This CDR3 spans 14 amino acids. Trimming pared 2 bases from V and 7 bases from J, leaving 11 bases between. The germline CDR1 and CDR2 sequences are MNHNS and SASEGT. The CDR3 loop is CASSESLRPEKLFF. The CDR3 DNA reads TGTGCCAGCAGTGAATCACTGCGTCCTGAAAAACTGTTTTTT.

This chain connects TRBV19 to TRBJ2-2, with D possibly matching TRBD2 (5 bases). The CDR3 has 17 residues. Trimming pared 5 bases from V and 5 bases from J, leaving 21 bases between. Looked up from germline, CDR1 is LNHDA and CDR2 is SQIVND (reference sequence). The CDR3: CASSSSAGGPRTGELFF. DNA for the CDR3: TGTGCCAGTAGTTCCTCGGCGGGTGGCCCGAGGACCGGGGAGCTGTTTTTT.

A single count supports this clone. The rearrangement uses TRBV4-3 and TRBJ2-1; 10 nucleotides line up with TRBD2. V lost 0 bases and J lost 0; bases outside the gene matches: 2. This CDR3 has 17 amino acids. The germline V gene has CDR1 LGHNA and CDR2 YSLEER. The CDR3 loop reads CASSQDPSGSSYNEQFF. CDR3 nucleotides: TGCGCCAGCAGCCAAGATCCTAGCGGGAGCTCCTACAATGAGCAGTTCTTC.

In this sample, this clone turned up once. V is TRBV19 and J is TRBJ2-7; a possible D gene is TRBD1 (6 bases). V was cut by 0 bases and J by 7 bases, with 19 bases left in between. Germline CDR1 is LNHDA and CDR2 is SQIVND (reference sequence). The CDR3 runs to 16 residues. CDR3 nucleotides: TGTGCCAGTAGTATAGATCTGGGGGCAGGGGAGAGTGAGCAGTACTTC. Its translation is CASSIDLGAGESEQYF.

V gene TRBV5-6 combines with J gene TRBJ2-5; D may be TRBD2 (5 bases). CDR3 length equals 13 residues. Germline V gene data show CDR1 as SGHDT and CDR2 as YYEEEE. V was clipped by 1 base and J by 7 bases, with 11 bases between them. This chain's CDR3 is CASSLSGPGTQYF. Written as DNA, the CDR3 is TGTGCCAGCAGCTTGAGCGGACCCGGGACCCAGTACTTC.

The chain has TRBV19 and TRBJ2-2, with D possibly matching TRBD2 (6 bases). The CDR3 runs 14 residues. Trimming removed 1 base from V and 7 bases from J, with 10 bases in between. Germline V gene lookup returns CDR1 LNHDA and CDR2 SQIVND (reference sequence). The CDR3 region has the DNA TGTGCCAGTAGTATAGGCCAGGGAGGCGGGGAGCTGTTTTTT. The encoded protein is CASSIGQGGGELFF. The variable domain in full, completed from reference TRBV19 and TRBJ2-2, reads DGGITQSPKYLFRKEGQNVTLSCEQNLNHDAMYWYRQDPGQGLRLIYYSQIVNDFQKGDIAEGYSVSREKKESFPLTVTSAQKNPTAFYLCASSIGQGGGELFFGEGSRLTVL.

V is TRBV5-4 and J is TRBJ2-1, with D perhaps matching TRBD1 (5 bases). This CDR3 is built from 13 residues. V lost 0 bases to trimming and J lost 7 bases, with 8 bases between them. Looked up from germline, CDR1 is SGHNT and CDR2 is YYREEE (reference sequence). The CDR3, as DNA: TGTGCCAGCAGCTTGGAGAAGGGGAATGAGCAGTTCTTC. It specifies CASSLEKGNEQFF.